This T cell receptor beta chain came from a study of blood T cell repertoires in COVID-19. V lost 0 bases, J lost 1 base, and 14 bases lay in between. The CDR3 runs to 16 residues. Per germline, CDR1 SGDLS and CDR2 YYNGEE. Per the original methods: Nucleated cell counts were estimated from reference gene primer amplification. Profiling relied on immunoSEQ multiplex PCR, and the TCRdb table lists in-frame clones only, not all of them. V and J calls and clone size are those listed in that table; D and trimming were worked out from the DNA. The profile shows a few hundred thousand clones, 75% to 90% of them singletons.

Material: PBMCs or T cells enriched from blood (not recorded which). This sequence originates from a man between 18 and 35 years old who had recovered from COVID-19. The chain couples TRBV9 to TRBJ2-7, with a weak D call TRBD2 (5 bases). As DNA, the CDR3 is TGTGCCAGCAGCGTAGCGCCCGGACTCAATTCCTACGAGCAGTACTTC. Protein sequence: CASSVAPGLNSYEQYF.